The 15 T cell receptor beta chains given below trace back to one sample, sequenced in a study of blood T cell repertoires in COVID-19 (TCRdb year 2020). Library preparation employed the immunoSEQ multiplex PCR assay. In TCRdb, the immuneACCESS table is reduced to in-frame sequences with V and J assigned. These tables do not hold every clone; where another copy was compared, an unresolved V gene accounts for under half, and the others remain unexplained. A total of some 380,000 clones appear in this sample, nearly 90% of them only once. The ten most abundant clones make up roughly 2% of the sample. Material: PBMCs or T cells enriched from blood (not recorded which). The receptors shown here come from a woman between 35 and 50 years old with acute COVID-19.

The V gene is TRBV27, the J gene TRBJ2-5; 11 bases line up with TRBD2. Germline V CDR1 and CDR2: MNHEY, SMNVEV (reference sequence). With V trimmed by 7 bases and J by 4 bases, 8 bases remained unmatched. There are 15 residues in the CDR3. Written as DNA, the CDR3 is TGTGCCAGCATGACTGGGCTAGCGGGGGGAGAGACCCAGTACTTC. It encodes CASMTGLAGGETQYF.

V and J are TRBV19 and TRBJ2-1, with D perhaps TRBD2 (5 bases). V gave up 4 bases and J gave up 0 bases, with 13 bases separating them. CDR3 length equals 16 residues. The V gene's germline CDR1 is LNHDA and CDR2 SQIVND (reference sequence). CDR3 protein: CASSRRADGSYNEQFF. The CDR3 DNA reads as TGTGCCAGTAGTAGGCGGGCGGACGGCTCCTACAATGAGCAGTTCTTC.

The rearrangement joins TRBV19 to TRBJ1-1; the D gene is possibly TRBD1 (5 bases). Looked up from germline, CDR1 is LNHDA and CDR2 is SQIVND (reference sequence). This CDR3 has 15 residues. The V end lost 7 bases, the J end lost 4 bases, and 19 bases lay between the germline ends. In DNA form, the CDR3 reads TGTGCCAGTACCCGCACTGGGGGGGGGAGCACTGAAGCTTTCTTT. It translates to CASTRTGGGSTEAFF.

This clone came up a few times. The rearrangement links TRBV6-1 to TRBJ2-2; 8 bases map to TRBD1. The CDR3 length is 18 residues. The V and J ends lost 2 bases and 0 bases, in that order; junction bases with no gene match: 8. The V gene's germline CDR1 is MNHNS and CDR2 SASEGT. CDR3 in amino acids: CASSERGRTGSNTGELFF. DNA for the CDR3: TGTGCCAGCAGTGAACGGGGCCGGACAGGGTCGAACACCGGGGAGCTGTTTTTT.

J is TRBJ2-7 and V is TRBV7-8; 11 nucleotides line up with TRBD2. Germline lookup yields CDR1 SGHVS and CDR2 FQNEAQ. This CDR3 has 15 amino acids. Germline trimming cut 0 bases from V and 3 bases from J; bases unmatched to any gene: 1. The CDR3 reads CASSLATSGDYEQYF. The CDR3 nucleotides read TGTGCCAGCAGCTTAGCGACTAGCGGGGACTACGAGCAGTACTTC.

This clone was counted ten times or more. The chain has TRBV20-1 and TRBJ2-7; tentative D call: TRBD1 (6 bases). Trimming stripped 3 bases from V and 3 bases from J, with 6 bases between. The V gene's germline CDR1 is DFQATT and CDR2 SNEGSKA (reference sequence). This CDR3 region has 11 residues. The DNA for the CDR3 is TGCAGTGCTAGGGGACACTACGAGCAGTACTTC. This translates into CSARGHYEQYF.

The CDR3 is CASSPENSPLHF. In DNA, the CDR3 is TGTGCCAGCAGCCCGGAGAATTCACCCCTCCACTTT. The V call is TRBV7-9, the J call TRBJ1-6; D gene ambiguous. This CDR3 has 12 residues. Trimming removed 5 bases from V and 7 bases from J, with 6 bases in between. Germline CDR1 and CDR2: SEHNR and FQNEAQ (reference sequence).

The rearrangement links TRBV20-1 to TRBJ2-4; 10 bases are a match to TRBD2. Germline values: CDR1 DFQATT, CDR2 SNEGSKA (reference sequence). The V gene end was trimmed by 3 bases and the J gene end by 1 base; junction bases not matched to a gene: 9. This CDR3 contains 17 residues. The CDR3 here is CSASSLAGEVAKNIQYF. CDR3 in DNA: TGCAGTGCTAGTAGCCTAGCGGGGGAGGTCGCCAAAAACATTCAGTACTTC.

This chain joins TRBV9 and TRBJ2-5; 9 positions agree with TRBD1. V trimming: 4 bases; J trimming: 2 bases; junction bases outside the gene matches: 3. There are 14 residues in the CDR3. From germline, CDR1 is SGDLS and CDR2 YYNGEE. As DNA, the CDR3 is TGTGCCAGCAGCCCAGGACAGGGGCAAGAGACCCAGTACTTC. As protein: CASSPGQGQETQYF.

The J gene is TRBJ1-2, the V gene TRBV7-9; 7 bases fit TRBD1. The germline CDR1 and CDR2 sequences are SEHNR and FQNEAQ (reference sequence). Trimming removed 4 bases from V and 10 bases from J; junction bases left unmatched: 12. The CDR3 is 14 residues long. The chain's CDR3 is CASSSRQGAGAYTF. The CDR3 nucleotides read TGTGCCAGCAGCTCTCGACAGGGAGCTGGGGCCTACACCTTC.

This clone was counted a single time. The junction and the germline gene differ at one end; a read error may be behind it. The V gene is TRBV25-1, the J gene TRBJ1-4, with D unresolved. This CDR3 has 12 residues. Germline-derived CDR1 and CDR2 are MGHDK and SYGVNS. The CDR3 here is CASSRGNGKLFF. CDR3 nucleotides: TGTGCCAGCAGTAGAGGGAATGGAAAACTGTTTTTT. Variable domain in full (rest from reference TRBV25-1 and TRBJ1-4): EADIYQTPRYLVIGTGKKITLECSQTMGHDKMYWYQQDPGMELHLIHYSYGVNSTEKGDLSSESTVSRIRTEHFPLTLESARPSHTSQYLCASSRGNGKLFFGSGTQLSVL.

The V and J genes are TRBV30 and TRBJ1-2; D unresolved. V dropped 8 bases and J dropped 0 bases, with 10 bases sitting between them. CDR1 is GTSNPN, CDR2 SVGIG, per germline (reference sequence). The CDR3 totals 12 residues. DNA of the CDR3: TGTGCCAGATACGGGGCTAACTATGGCTACACCTTC. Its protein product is CARYGANYGYTF.

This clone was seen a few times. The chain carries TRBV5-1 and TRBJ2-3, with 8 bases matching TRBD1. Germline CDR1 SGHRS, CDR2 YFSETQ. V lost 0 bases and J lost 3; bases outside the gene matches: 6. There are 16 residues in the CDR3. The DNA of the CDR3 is TGCGCCAGCAGCTTGGTGGGACAGGACGAGACAGATACGCAGTATTTT. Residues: CASSLVGQDETDTQYF.

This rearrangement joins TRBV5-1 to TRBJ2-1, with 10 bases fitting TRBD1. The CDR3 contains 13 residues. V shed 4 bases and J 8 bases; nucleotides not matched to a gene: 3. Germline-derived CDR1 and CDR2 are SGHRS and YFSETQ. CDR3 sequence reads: CASSRDRGYEQFF. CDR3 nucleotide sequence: TGCGCCAGCAGCCGGGACAGGGGCTATGAGCAGTTCTTC.

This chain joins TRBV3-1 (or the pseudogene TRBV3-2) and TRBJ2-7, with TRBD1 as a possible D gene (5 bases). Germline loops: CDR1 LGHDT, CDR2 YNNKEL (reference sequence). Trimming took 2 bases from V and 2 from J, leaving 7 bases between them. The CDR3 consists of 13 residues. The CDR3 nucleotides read TGTGCCAGCAGCCAATCAGGGCCCTACGAGCAGTACTTC. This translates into CASSQSGPYEQYF.